Detailed here is one T cell receptor beta chain. The sample originates from a study of blood T cell repertoires in COVID-19. V lost 1 base, J lost 4 bases, and 10 bases stayed unmatched. Germline lookup yields CDR1 LGHNT and CDR2 FRNRAP. The CDR3 covers 18 residues. In the original processing: Reference gene primer amplification gave estimated nucleated cell counts. Libraries were prepared by immunoSEQ multiplex PCR; TCRdb keeps only in-frame clonotypes and omits some of them. V, J and clone size were drawn from that table, and D and trimming were deduced from the DNA. The table records 150,000 to 200,000 clones, 70% to 85% of them present only once.

What was sequenced was peripheral blood. J is TRBJ2-5 and V is TRBV12-5; 12 bases match TRBD2. This receptor was taken from a woman of 80 years or more with acute or convalescent COVID-19. The CDR3 DNA reads as TGTGCTAGTGGTTTGGCCCAGACTAGCGGGAGAGTCAGAGAGACCCAGTACTTC. Encoded protein: CASGLAQTSGRVRETQYF.